This TCR beta chain was sequenced in a study of CD8 T cells in Susac syndrome. About the research overall: When their blood was taken, patients with Susac syndrome were therapy-naive, taking corticosteroids, or taking intravenous immunoglobulin alone. General observations from the study: The study conceded that relatively few individuals underwent its TCR sequencing and HLA analysis.

The authors reverse transcribed roughly 0.5 to 1 ug RNA with random hexamers. Each CDR3 protein is one row after TCRdb ran MiXCR on the immunoSEQ multiplex PCR reads. The sample has roughly 150,000 distinct CDR3 sequences, over 90% seen once. The T cells that were sequenced for TCR beta were CD8+ and CD4+ cells from blood. The CD8+ and CD4+ T cells were isolated magnetically using a negative isolation approach, whereas the TEMRA cells were enriched by FACS. This clonotype was seen a single time. Its antigen is unknown. Trimming stripped 3 bases from V and 3 bases from J, with 10 bases between. The germline V gene encodes CDR1 SGDLS and CDR2 YYNGEE. The CDR3 covers 13 residues.

This chain uses TRBV9 with TRBJ2-7, with D possibly TRBD1 on 6 matching bases. The TCR originated in a human donor with Susac syndrome. Sequences were obtained from CD8+ T cells from PBMCs. DNA for the CDR3: TGTGCCAGCAGCGGACAGGACCACTACGAGCAGTACTTC. This gives the protein CASSGQDHYEQYF.